Each of the 2 T cell receptor beta chains below was sequenced from the same sample in a study of blood T cells in healthy people across ages. The use of a sample-barcoded 5' primer and a J-beta primer mix characterized a second PCR of roughly 7 to 11 cycles. TCRdb passed the 5' RACE reads through MiXCR, listing each CDR3 protein once. Of over 300,000 distinct CDR3 sequences in the sample, about 55% are singletons; the top ten hold 51%. The material sequenced was blood. The receptors shown here come from a man aged 55 to 69 in good health.

The V and J genes are TRBV20-1 and TRBJ2-5; possibly TRBD2 for D (5 bases). The DNA end lines up better with TRBJ2-7; the J call may be wrong. Per germline, CDR1 DFQATT and CDR2 SNEGSKA (reference sequence). There are 15 residues in the CDR3. CDR3 in amino acids: CSARDQIATHYEQYF. DNA of the CDR3: TGCAGTGCTAGAGATCAGATAGCGACCCACTACGAGCAGTACTTC.

This clonotype was picked up many times. The chain has TRBV12-3 or TRBV12-4 and TRBJ2-1, with D unresolved. The CDR3 loop spans 14 amino acids. Trimming cost V 2 bases and J 2 bases, with 7 bases left between them. The CDR3 DNA reads as TGTGCCAGCAGTTTATTAGTGGCCTACAATGAGCAGTTCTTC. It translates to CASSLLVAYNEQFF.